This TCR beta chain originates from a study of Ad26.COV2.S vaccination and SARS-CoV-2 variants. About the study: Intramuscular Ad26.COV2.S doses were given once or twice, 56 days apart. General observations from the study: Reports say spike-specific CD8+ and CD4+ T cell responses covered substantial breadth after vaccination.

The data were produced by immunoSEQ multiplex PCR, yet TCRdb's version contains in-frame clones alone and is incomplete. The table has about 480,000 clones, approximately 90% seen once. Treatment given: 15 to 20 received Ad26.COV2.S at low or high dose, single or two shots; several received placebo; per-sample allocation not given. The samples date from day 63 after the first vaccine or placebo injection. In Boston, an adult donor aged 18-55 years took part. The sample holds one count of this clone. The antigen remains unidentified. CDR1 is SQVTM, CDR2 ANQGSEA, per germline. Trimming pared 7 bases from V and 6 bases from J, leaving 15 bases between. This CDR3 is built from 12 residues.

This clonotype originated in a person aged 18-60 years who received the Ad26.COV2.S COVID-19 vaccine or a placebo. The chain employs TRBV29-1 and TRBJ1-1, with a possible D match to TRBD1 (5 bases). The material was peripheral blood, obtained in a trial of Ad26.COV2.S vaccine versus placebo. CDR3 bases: TGCAGCGCCAGGGTTGTAGGGGCTGAAGCTTTCTTT. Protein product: CSARVVGAEAFF.